Listed below are T cell receptor beta chains from one sample, sequenced in a study of a mutant IDH1 vaccine in newly diagnosed glioma. These receptors have no known antigen. The method was immunoSEQ multiplex PCR; TCRdb's version includes in-frame clones alone and lacks a portion of them. Of about 20,000 clones listed, almost 85% are singletons. Source: PBMCs, taken from a glioma patient whose treatment included an IDH1 peptide vaccine. Source of these receptors: a man aged 25 to 40 with glioma. Each CDR3 is given with its conserved first and last residue. A D gene is named only where the DNA matches it firmly. Not all rows give a size; the values are once, few, many and, for expanded clones, a class.

d_call	clone_size	v_call	cdr3_length	j_call	cdr3_nt	cdr3_aa
TRBD1	-	TRBV11-1	15	TRBJ1-2	TGTGCCAGCAGCCCGGGGACAGCGTATATTCATGGCTACACCTTC	CASSPGTAYIHGYTF
-	-	TRBV7-9	15	TRBJ1-2	TGTGCCAGCAGGGGCGGTTGGGGGCTGGGGAACGGCTACACCTTC	CASRGGWGLGNGYTF
-	-	TRBV5-1	17	TRBJ1-1	TGCGCCAGCAGCTTGGCCGGTATAGGGGCGGAGAGCACTGAAGCTTTCTTT	CASSLAGIGAESTEAFF
TRBD2	-	TRBV5-1	15	TRBJ2-5	TGCGCCAGCAGCCTCCCGACTAGCAGCCAAGAGACCCAGTACTTC	CASSLPTSSQETQYF
-	-	TRBV9	14	TRBJ2-7	TGTGCCAGCAGCCCCCGGGAGCCCGCCTACGAGCAGTACTTC	CASSPREPAYEQYF
-	-	TRBV5-6	13	TRBJ2-3	TGTGCCAGCAGCTTGAAGGGGGAAGATACGCAGTATTTT	CASSLKGEDTQYF
TRBD1	-	TRBV6-1	15	TRBJ1-1	TGTGCCAGCACCTTCCGGGACAGGGGGCACACTGAAGCTTTCTTT	CASTFRDRGHTEAFF
TRBD1	-	TRBV7-9	15	TRBJ2-7	TGTGCCAGCAGCTTAGGAGGACAGGGAACCTACGAGCAGTACTTC	CASSLGGQGTYEQYF
-	few	TRBV19	13	TRBJ2-7	TGTGCCAGTAGGATGGGATCGGCCCACGAGCAGTACTTC	CASRMGSAHEQYF
TRBD1	-	TRBV29-1	14	TRBJ2-1	TGCAGCGCCGCACTCCGGGACAGAATTAATGAGCAGTTCTTC	CSAALRDRINEQFF
-	-	TRBV19	16	TRBJ2-7	TGTGCCAGTAGTACACTCGGGACCGATCGAAGGTACGAGCAGTACTTC	CASSTLGTDRRYEQYF
-	-	TRBV5-5	14	TRBJ1-1	TGTGCCAGCAGCGATTTTCCTGGGGGCACTGAAGCTTTCTTT	CASSDFPGGTEAFF
TRBD2	-	TRBV7-9	17	TRBJ2-3	TGTGCCAGCAGCTCATCCGGGACTAGCGGGTTCACAGATACGCAGTATTTT	CASSSSGTSGFTDTQYF
-	-	TRBV19	14	TRBJ1-2	TGTGCCAGTAGTAAGGGTCGGGTAAGGGATGGCTACACCTTC	CASSKGRVRDGYTF
TRBD2	-	TRBV9	17	TRBJ2-1	TGTGCCAGCAGCGTAGCTATCGGCGGGACTATCATTGATGAGCAGTTCTTC	CASSVAIGGTIIDEQFF
TRBD1	-	TRBV6-1	15	TRBJ2-1	TGTGCCAGCAGTGAAGGGACAGGGAGCAACAATGAGCAGTTCTTC	CASSEGTGSNNEQFF
-	few	TRBV5-1	14	TRBJ1-1	TGCGCCAGCAGCTTCCGTGGAGTTAACACTGAAGCTTTCTTT	CASSFRGVNTEAFF
TRBD1	-	TRBV7-9	14	TRBJ2-4	TGTGCCAGCGCCTCGACAGGGCCTAAAAACATTCAGTACTTC	CASASTGPKNIQYF
-	-	TRBV7-9	14	TRBJ2-3	TGTGCCAGCAGCCAAATACTGGCGACAGATACGCAGTATTTT	CASSQILATDTQYF
TRBD2	-	TRBV19	14	TRBJ2-5	TGTGCCAGTAGTACCGGGAGGGCGGTAGAGACCCAGTACTTC	CASSTGRAVETQYF
-	-	TRBV5-4	15	TRBJ1-2	TGTGCCAGCAGCCCGGACCGGGGGTCTAACTATGGCTACACCTTC	CASSPDRGSNYGYTF
TRBD1	-	TRBV19	17	TRBJ1-5	TGTGCCAGTAGTATGGGGGGCAGGGGGGCGCGAAATCAGCCCCAGCATTTT	CASSMGGRGARNQPQHF
TRBD1	-	TRBV2	13	TRBJ2-7	TGTGCCAGCAGCCGACAGGGGCTAGGGGAGCAGTACTTC	CASSRQGLGEQYF
TRBD1	-	TRBV6-5	12	TRBJ1-2	TGTGCCAGCAGTTACACGACAGGGGGCTACACCTTC	CASSYTTGGYTF
-	-	TRBV5-5	15	TRBJ1-1	TGTGCCAGCAGCTTGGTGGGGGCAGCGAACACTGAAGCTTTCTTT	CASSLVGAANTEAFF
-	-	TRBV30	14	TRBJ2-6	TGTGCCTGGAGTCAGGGGTCTGGGGCCAACGTCCTGACTTTC	CAWSQGSGANVLTF
-	-	TRBV5-6	15	TRBJ2-7	TGTGCCAGCAGCTTGGGGGCTAGTCCCCAGTACGAGCAGTACTTC	CASSLGASPQYEQYF
-	-	TRBV27	14	TRBJ1-2	TGTGCCAGCAGTTTGAAGGGAGGGAACTATGGCTACACCTTC	CASSLKGGNYGYTF
TRBD1	-	TRBV30	15	TRBJ2-1	TGTGCCTGGAGTGTGGCAGGGGGATCCTACAATGAGCAGTTCTTC	CAWSVAGGSYNEQFF
-	-	TRBV7-2	14	TRBJ1-1	TGTGCCAGCAGCTTAGTTGCAGGGAACACTGAAGCTTTCTTT	CASSLVAGNTEAFF
-	-	TRBV29-1	14	TRBJ1-2	TGCAGCGTTGGAAGGCAGGGAGGTAACTATGGCTACACCTTC	CSVGRQGGNYGYTF
TRBD1	-	TRBV5-1	13	TRBJ1-2	TGCGCCAGCAGCTTGGGACAGGGATTTGGCTACACCTTC	CASSLGQGFGYTF
TRBD2	-	TRBV10-3	15	TRBJ2-5	TGTGCCATCAGTGAGACTAGCGGGAGGGGGGAGACCCAGTACTTC	CAISETSGRGETQYF
TRBD1	few	TRBV27	16	TRBJ1-2	TGTGCCAGCAGGCCGCCGCCCGGACAGGGGAGCTATGGCTACACCTTC	CASRPPPGQGSYGYTF
-	-	TRBV5-1	17	TRBJ2-2	TGCGCCAGCAGCGTACAAGGGGCGTTCGCGAACACCGGGGAGCTGTTTTTT	CASSVQGAFANTGELFF
-	once	TRBV27	13	TRBJ1-4	TGTGCCAGCAGCTGGACCAAGACTGAAAAACTGTTTTTT	CASSWTKTEKLFF
-	once	TRBV5-1	15	TRBJ2-2	TGCGCCAGCAGGGGGGGCGCCGCGAACACCGGGGAGCTGTTTTTT	CASRGGAANTGELFF
-	-	TRBV18	14	TRBJ2-7	TGTGCCAGCTCACCACCCGGCAGGGGCTACGAGCAGTACTTC	CASSPPGRGYEQYF
-	few	TRBV7-6	11	TRBJ1-1	TGTGCCAGCAGCGCGGACAGCGGGGGTTTCTTT	CASSADSGGFF
-	once	TRBV18	13	TRBJ2-1	TGTGCCAGCTCACCACCGGTGGAAGATGAGCAGTTCTTC	CASSPPVEDEQFF
TRBD2	-	TRBV5-1	16	TRBJ2-3	TGCGCCAGCAGCTTGCGTGCTAGCGGGAGCACAGATACGCAGTATTTT	CASSLRASGSTDTQYF
TRBD2	-	TRBV5-4	17	TRBJ2-1	TGTGCCAGCAGCCCCGCCCCTAGCGGGGATTTTTACAATGAGCAGTTCTTC	CASSPAPSGDFYNEQFF